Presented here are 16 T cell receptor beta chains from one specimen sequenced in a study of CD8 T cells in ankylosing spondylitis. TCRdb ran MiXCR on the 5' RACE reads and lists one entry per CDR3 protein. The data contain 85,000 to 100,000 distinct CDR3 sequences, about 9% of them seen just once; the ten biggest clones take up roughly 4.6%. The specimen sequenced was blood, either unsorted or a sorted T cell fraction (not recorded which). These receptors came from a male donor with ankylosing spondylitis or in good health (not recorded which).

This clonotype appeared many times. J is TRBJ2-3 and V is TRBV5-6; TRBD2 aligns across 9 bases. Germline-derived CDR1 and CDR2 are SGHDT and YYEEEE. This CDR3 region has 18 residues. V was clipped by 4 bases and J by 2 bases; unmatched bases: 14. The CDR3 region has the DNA TGTGCCAGCAGCGTAACCCGACTAGCGGCTCTACTCACAGATACGCAGTATTTT. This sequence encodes CASSVTRLAALLTDTQYF. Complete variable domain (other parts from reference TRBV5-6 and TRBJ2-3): DAGVTQSPTHLIKTRGQQVTLRCSPKSGHDTVSWYQQALGQGPQFIFQYYEEEERQRGNFPDRFSGHQFPNYSSELNVNALLLGDSALYLCASSVTRLAALLTDTQYFGPGTRLTVL.

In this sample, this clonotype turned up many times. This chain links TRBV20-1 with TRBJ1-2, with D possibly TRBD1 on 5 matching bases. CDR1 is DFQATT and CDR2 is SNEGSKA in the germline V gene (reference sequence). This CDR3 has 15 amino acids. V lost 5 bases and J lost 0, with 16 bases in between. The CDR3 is CSAPPVDRANYGYTF. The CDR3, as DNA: TGCAGTGCTCCCCCCGTAGACAGAGCTAACTATGGCTACACCTTC.

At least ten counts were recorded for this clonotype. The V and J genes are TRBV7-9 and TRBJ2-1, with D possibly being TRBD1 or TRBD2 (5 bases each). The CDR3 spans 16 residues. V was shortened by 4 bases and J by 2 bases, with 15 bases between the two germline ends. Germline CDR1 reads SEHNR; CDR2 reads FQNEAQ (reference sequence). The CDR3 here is CASSSYGGAAYNEQFF. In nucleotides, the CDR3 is TGTGCCAGCAGCTCCTATGGGGGTGCGGCCTACAATGAGCAGTTCTTC. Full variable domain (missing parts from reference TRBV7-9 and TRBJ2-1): DTGVSQNPRHKITKRGQNVTFRCDPISEHNRLYWYRQTLGQGPEFLTYFQNEAQLEKSRLLSDRFSAERPKGSFSTLEIQRTEQGDSAMYLCASSSYGGAAYNEQFFGPGTRLTVL.

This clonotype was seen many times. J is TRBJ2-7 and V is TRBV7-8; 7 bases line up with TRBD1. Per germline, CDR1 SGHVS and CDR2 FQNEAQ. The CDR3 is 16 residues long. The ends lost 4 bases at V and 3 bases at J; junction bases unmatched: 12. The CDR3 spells CASSSRPGQTVYEQYF. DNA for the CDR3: TGTGCCAGCAGCTCAAGGCCGGGACAGACAGTCTACGAGCAGTACTTC.

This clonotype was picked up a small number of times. CDR3 in amino acids: CASSRSSTYNEQFF. In nucleotides, the CDR3 is TGTGCCAGCAGCCGAAGTAGCACCTACAATGAGCAGTTCTTC. The rearrangement uses TRBV11-2 and TRBJ2-1; D call uncertain. V lost 5 bases to trimming and J lost 2 bases, with 10 bases between them. This CDR3 region has 14 residues. Germline V CDR1 and CDR2: SGHAT, FQNNGV.

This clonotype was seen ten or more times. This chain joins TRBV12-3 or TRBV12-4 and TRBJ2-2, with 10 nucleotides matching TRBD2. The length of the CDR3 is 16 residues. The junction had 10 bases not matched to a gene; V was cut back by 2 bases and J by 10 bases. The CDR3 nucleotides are TGTGCCAGCAGTTTACCTAGCGGGGGATATTTCGAGGAGCTGTTTTTT. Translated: CASSLPSGGYFEELFF.

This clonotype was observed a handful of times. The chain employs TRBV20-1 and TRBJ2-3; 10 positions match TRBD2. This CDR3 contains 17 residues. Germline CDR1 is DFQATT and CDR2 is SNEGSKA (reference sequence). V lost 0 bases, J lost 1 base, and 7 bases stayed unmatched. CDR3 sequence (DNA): TGCAGTGCTAGAGACCCTGTGCTAGCGGGGGGCACAGATACGCAGTATTTT. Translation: CSARDPVLAGGTDTQYF.

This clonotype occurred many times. In DNA, the CDR3 is TGTGCCAGTAGTATGTCTCCCGTGTGGGAGGCAACTTTAAACATTCAGTACTTC. Protein: CASSMSPVWEATLNIQYF. This sequence joins TRBV19 and TRBJ2-4; D perhaps matches TRBD2 (6 bases). Trimming shortened V by 3 bases and J by 6 bases, and 24 bases separated the two germline ends. The germline CDR1 and CDR2 sequences are LNHDA and SQIVND (reference sequence). The CDR3 consists of 18 residues. Combining the CDR3 with reference TRBV19 and TRBJ2-4 gives the whole variable domain DGGITQSPKYLFRKEGQNVTLSCEQNLNHDAMYWYRQDPGQGLRLIYYSQIVNDFQKGDIAEGYSVSREKKESFPLTVTSAQKNPTAFYLCASSMSPVWEATLNIQYFGAGTRLSVL.

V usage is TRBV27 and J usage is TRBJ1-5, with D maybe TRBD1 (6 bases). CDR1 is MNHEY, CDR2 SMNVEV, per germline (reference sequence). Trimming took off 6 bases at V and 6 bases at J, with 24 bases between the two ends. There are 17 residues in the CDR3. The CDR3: CASSRGQCTVQRQPQHF. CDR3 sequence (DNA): TGTGCCAGCAGCCGAGGACAGTGTACGGTGCAGCGTCAGCCCCAGCATTTT.

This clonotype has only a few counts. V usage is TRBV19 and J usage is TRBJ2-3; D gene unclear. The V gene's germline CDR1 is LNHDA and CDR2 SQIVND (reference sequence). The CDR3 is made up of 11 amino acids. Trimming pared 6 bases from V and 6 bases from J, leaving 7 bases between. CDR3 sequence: CASRVSDTQYF. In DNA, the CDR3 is TGTGCCAGTAGAGTATCGGATACGCAGTATTTT.

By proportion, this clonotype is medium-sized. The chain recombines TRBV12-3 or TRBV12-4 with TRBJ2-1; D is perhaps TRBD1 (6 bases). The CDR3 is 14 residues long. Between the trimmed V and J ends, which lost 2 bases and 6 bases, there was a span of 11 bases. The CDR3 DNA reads TGTGCCAGCAGTTTACAGGGGACGGGCAATGAGCAGTTCTTC. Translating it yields CASSLQGTGNEQFF.

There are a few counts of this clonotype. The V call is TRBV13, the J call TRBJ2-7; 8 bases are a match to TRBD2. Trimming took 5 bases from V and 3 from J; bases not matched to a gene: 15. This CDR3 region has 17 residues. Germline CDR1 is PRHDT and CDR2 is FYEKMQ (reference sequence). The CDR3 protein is CASSLLDLAGGIYEQYF. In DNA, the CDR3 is TGTGCCAGCAGCCTCTTAGACCTGGCGGGGGGTATCTACGAGCAGTACTTC.

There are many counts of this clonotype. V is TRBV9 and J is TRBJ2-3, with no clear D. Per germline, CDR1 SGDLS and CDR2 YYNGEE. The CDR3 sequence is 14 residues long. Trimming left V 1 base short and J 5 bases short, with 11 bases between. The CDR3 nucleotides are TGTGCCAGCAGCGTATCAACCGTCGGAGATACGCAGTATTTT. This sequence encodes CASSVSTVGDTQYF.

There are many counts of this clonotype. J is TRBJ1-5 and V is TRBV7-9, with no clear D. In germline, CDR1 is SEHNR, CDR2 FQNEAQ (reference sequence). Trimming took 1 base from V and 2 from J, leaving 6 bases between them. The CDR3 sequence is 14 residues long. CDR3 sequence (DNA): TGTGCCAGCAGCTTAGGGCAGGGCAATCAGCCCCAGCATTTT. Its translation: CASSLGQGNQPQHF.

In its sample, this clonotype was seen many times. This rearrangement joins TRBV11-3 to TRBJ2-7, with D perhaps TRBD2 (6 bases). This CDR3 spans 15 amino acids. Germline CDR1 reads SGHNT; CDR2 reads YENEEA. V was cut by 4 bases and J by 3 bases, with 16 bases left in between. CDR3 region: CASSSRDSEDYEQYF. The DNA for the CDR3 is TGTGCCAGCAGCTCAAGGGACTCCGAAGACTACGAGCAGTACTTC. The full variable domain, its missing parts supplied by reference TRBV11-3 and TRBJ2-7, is EAGVVQSPRYKIIEKKQPVAFWCNPISGHNTLYWYLQNLGQGPELLIRYENEEAVDDSQLPKDRFSAERLKGVDSTLKIQPAELGDSAVYLCASSSRDSEDYEQYFGPGTRLTVT.

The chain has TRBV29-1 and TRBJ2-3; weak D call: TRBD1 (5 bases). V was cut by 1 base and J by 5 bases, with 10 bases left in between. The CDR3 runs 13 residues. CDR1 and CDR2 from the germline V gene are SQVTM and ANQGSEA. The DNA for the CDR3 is TGCAGCGTTGAAGCGGCAGGGTTAGATACGCAGTATTTT. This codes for CSVEAAGLDTQYF.